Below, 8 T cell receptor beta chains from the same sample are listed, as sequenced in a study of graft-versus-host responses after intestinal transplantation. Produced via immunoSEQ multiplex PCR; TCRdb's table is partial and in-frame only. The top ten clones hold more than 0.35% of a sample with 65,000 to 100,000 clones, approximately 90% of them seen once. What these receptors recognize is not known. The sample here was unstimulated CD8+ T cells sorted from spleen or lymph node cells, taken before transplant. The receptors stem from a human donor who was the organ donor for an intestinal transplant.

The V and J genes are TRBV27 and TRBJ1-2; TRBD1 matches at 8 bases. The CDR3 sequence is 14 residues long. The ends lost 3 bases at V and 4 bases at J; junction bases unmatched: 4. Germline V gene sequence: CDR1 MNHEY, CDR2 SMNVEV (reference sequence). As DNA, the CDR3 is TGTGCCAGCAGTTTCGTCGACAGGGGCTATGGCTACACCTTC. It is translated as CASSFVDRGYGYTF.

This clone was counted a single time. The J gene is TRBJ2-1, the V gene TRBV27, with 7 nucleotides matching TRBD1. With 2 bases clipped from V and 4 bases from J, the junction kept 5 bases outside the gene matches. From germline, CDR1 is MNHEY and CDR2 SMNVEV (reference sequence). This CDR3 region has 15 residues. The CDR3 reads CASSLAGQAYNEQFF. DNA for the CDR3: TGTGCCAGCAGTTTAGCCGGACAGGCTTACAATGAGCAGTTCTTC.

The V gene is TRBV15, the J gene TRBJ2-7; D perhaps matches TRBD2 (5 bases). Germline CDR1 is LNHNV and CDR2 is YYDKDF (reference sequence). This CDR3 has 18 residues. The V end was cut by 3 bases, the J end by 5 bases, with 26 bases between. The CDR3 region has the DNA TGTGCCACCAGCAGCGACCCCCGAGTCCGCGGGCCTGTCCACGAGCAGTACTTC. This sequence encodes CATSSDPRVRGPVHEQYF.

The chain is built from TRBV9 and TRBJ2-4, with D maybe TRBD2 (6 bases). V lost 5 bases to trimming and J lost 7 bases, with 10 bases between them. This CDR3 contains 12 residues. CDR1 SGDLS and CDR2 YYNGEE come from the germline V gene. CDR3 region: CASSPSGNIQYF. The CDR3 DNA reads TGTGCCAGCAGTCCAAGCGGGAACATTCAGTACTTC.

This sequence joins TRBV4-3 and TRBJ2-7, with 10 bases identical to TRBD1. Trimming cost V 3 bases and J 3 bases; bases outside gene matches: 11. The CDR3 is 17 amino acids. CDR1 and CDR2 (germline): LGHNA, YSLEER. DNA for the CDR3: TGCGCCAGCAGCCAGTACATAACCGGGACAGGGGACTACGAGCAGTACTTC. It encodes CASSQYITGTGDYEQYF.

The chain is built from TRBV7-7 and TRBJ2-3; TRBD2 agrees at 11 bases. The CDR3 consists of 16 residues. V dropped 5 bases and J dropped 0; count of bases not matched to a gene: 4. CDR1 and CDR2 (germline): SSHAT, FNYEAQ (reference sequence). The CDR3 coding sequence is TGTGCCAGCAGCCCGCGACTAGCGGGGAGCACAGATACGCAGTATTTT. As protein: CASSPRLAGSTDTQYF.

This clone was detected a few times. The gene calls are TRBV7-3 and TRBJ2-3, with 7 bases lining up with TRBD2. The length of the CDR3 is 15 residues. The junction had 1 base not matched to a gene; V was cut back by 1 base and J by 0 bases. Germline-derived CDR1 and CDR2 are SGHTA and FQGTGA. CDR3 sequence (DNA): TGTGCCAGCAGCTTAAGCGGGGGAAGCACAGATACGCAGTATTTT. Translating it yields CASSLSGGSTDTQYF.

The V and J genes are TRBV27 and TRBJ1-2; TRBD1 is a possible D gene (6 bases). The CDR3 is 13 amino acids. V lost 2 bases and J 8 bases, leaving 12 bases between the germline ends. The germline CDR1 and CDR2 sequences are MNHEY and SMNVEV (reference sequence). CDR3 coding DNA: TGTGCCAGCAGTTTAGGGACAACAGGGGGCTACACCTTC. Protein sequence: CASSLGTTGGYTF.